The rows below give T cell receptor beta chains drawn from one sample of a study of T cells in Graves' hyperthyroidism and ophthalmopathy. TCRdb itself ran the multiplex PCR reads through MiXCR, one entry per CDR3 protein. The sample shows around 340,000 distinct CDR3 sequences, approximately 18% of them seen only once. The sequenced sample was blood. The receptors derive from a woman aged 50 to 60 with Graves' hyperthyroidism. Both conserved end residues are part of each CDR3. D genes are given only for firm matches. Where a row states a size, it is once, few, many or the class of an expanded clone; other rows omit it.

J gene | V gene | D gene | clone size | CDR3 DNA | CDR3 protein
TRBJ2-1 | TRBV3-1 | - | many | TGTGCCAGCAGCCAAGAACTAGTCGGTGAGCAGTTCTTC | CASSQELVGEQFF
TRBJ2-2 | TRBV5-1 | TRBD1 | - | TGCGCCAGCAGCTTAAATCCGGGACAGGGGTACACCGGGGAGCTGTTTTTT | CASSLNPGQGYTGELFF
TRBJ2-3 | TRBV11-2 | - | many | TGTGCCAGCAGCTTAGTAGCTACTAGCACAGATACGCAGTATTTT | CASSLVATSTDTQYF
TRBJ2-5 | TRBV12-3/TRBV12-4 | - | - | TGTGCCAGCAGTTTAGTCGGAGTGAGGCAAGAGACCCAGTACTTC | CASSLVGVRQETQYF
TRBJ2-7 | TRBV11-2 | TRBD2 | many | TGTGCCAGCAGCTACTTAGCGGGAGTTGGATACGAGCAGTACTTC | CASSYLAGVGYEQYF
TRBJ2-5 | TRBV2 | TRBD2 | - | TGTGCCAGCAGTGAAGGACTAGCGGGAGAGACCCAGTACTTC | CASSEGLAGETQYF
TRBJ1-1 | TRBV10-2 | TRBD1 | few | TGCGCCAGCAGTGAGGTGGGACAGGGGAACACTGAAGCTTTCTTT | CASSEVGQGNTEAFF
TRBJ1-1 | TRBV6-5 | - | few | TGTGCCAGCAGTTACGATGGAGAACACACTGAAGCTTTCTTT | CASSYDGEHTEAFF
TRBJ1-2 | TRBV6-6 | - | - | TGTGCTAGCAGTTACTCTGGCAGGGACTATGGCTACACCTTC | CASSYSGRDYGYTF
TRBJ1-2 | TRBV20-1 | - | - | TGCAGTGCTAGAGGAGGAGGGCCTCTGGATGGCTACACCTTC | CSARGGGPLDGYTF
TRBJ2-3 | TRBV20-1 | TRBD2 | many | TGCAGTGCTAGATCTATACTAGCGGGAGAGGCAGATACGCAGTATTTT | CSARSILAGEADTQYF
TRBJ1-1 | TRBV28 | - | few | TGTGCCAGCAGACCTATTACACTGCTGAACACTGAAGCTTTCTTT | CASRPITLLNTEAFF
TRBJ2-3 | TRBV11-1 | - | many | TGTGCCAGCAGTCGGGCACCCTTGGGAGATACGCAGTATTTT | CASSRAPLGDTQYF
TRBJ2-5 | TRBV6-1 | TRBD2 | many | TGTGCCAGCAGTGAATACGGCCCGGGGGGGCTGGTGGAGACCCAGTACTTC | CASSEYGPGGLVETQYF
TRBJ2-5 | TRBV6-1 | TRBD1 | many | TGTGCCAGCAGTCCGAGGGACCCTGGACAGGGCAGTTTAGGGACCCAGTACTTC | CASSPRDPGQGSLGTQYF
TRBJ2-2 | TRBV28 | - | - | TGTGCCAGCAGTTTAAGTACACTTCGGAACACCGGGGAGCTGTTTTTT | CASSLSTLRNTGELFF
TRBJ1-6 | TRBV7-8 | - | many | TGTGCCAGCAGCTTAGTCCCAGAATCACCCCTCCACTTT | CASSLVPESPLHF
TRBJ2-5 | TRBV5-1 | TRBD1 | - | TGCGCCAGCAGCTTGGGCAGGGGGCAATTCCAAGAGACCCAGTACTTC | CASSLGRGQFQETQYF
TRBJ1-2 | TRBV28 | - | - | TGTGCCAGCAATTCGGGGGGCTTTGGCTACACCTTC | CASNSGGFGYTF
TRBJ2-2 | TRBV28 | TRBD1 | many | TGTGCCAGCAGTTTGGGACAGGAAAACACCGGGGAGCTGTTTTTT | CASSLGQENTGELFF
TRBJ1-6 | TRBV5-1 | - | many | TGCGCCAGCAGTCTTACAGGGAACGGGAATTCACCCCTCCACTTT | CASSLTGNGNSPLHF
TRBJ1-4 | TRBV18 | - | many | TGTGCCAGCTCACCAGGGGAGTCTAATGAAAAACTGTTTTTT | CASSPGESNEKLFF